This T cell receptor (beta chain) was sequenced during a study of response to subunit inactivated influenza vaccine. Whole-study results and caveats: Every seasonal influenza vaccination brings in few new T cells, the authors suggested.

There are a few counts of this clonotype. Its antigen remains unknown. Each CDR3 protein gets one entry after TCRdb re-called the RT-PCR reads with MiXCR. The sample comprises around 650,000 distinct CDR3 sequences, roughly 14% of which are singletons, and around a tenth rests with the top ten. This CDR3 is built from 14 residues. Trimming removed 6 bases at V and 2 bases at J, with 13 bases between. CDR1 and CDR2 from the germline V gene are LNHNV and YYDKDF (reference sequence). The V gene is TRBV15, the J gene TRBJ1-2; D possibly corresponds to TRBD1 (6 bases). The starting material was PBMCs from blood, obtained approximately 13 days after vaccination. This receptor was identified in a man aged 50 to 60 who received an inactivated influenza vaccine. CDR3: CATRQPGANYGYTF. In nucleotides, the CDR3 is TGTGCCACCAGGCAGCCAGGGGCAAACTATGGCTACACCTTC.